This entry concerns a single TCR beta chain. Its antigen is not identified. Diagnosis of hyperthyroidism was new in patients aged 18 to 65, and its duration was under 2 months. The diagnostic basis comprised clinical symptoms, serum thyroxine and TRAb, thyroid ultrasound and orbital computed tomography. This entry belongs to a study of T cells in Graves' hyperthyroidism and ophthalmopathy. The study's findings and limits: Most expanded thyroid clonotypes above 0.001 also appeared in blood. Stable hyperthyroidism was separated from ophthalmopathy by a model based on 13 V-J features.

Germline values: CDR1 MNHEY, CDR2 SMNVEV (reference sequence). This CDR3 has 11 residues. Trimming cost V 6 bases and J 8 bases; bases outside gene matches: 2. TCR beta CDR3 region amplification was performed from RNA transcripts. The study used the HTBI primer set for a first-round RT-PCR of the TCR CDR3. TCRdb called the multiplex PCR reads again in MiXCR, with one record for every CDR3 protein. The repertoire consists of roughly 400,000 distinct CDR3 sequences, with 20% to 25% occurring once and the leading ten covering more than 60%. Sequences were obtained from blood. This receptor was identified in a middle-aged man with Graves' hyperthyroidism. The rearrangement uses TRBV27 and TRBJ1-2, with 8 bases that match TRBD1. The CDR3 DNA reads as TGTGCCAGCAGCGGACAGGGAGGCTACACCTTC. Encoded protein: CASSGQGGYTF.